This entry describes one TCR beta chain. As originally analysed: Amplification of reference gene primers provided the estimated nucleated cell counts. Some clones are missing from TCRdb's copy, which holds only in-frame ones; the method was immunoSEQ multiplex PCR. Clone size and V and J calls were adopted from that table, with D and trimming inferred from the DNA. The data contain roughly 130,000 clones, roughly 84% of them singletons. The CDR3 runs to 15 residues. The germline V gene encodes CDR1 MDHEN and CDR2 SYDVKM. V lost 5 bases to trimming and J lost 0 bases; unmatched junction nucleotides: 0. These data originate in a study of blood T cell repertoires in COVID-19. Study-level information: Sources were T cells, B-cell-depleted T cells, or PBMCs; the material itself was cDNA or gDNA.

Participants' own reports of clinical history determined their cohort assignment. The sequenced sample consisted of PBMCs or T cells enriched from blood (not recorded which). The chain couples TRBV28 to TRBJ2-1, with 11 bases aligning to TRBD2. This clonotype was obtained from a man aged 35-49 years with acute COVID-19. In DNA form, the CDR3 reads TGTGCCAGCAGTCTAGCGGGAGGCTCCTACAATGAGCAGTTCTTC. It encodes CASSLAGGSYNEQFF.